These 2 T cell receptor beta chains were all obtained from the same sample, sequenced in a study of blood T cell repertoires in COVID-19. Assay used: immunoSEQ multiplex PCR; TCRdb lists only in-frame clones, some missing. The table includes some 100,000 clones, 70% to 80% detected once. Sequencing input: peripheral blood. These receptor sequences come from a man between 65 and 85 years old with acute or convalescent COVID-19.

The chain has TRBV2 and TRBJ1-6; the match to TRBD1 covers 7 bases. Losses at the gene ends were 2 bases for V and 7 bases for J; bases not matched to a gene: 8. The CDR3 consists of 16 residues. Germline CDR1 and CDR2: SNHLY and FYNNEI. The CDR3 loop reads CASSESVGQLNSPLHF. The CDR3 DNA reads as TGTGCCAGCAGTGAATCTGTGGGACAGCTGAATTCACCCCTCCACTTT.

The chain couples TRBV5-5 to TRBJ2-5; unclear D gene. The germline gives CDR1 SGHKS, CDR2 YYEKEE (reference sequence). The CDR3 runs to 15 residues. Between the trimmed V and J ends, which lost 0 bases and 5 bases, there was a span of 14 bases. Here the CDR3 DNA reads TGTGCCAGCAGCTTGGACGGGTACCCGACGGAGACCCAGTACTTC. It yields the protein CASSLDGYPTETQYF.